This paragraph reports one T cell receptor (beta chain). In the original processing: Amplification of reference gene primers was used by the study to estimate nucleated cell counts. Only in-frame clones appear in the TCRdb table, and some are missing; sequencing was by immunoSEQ multiplex PCR. The V and J calls and clone size were taken over from that table, and D and trimming were inferred from the DNA. The sample gives just over 50,000 clones, about 90% of which show up once; 15% to 20% is in the top ten. This sample was taken from a study of blood T cell repertoires in COVID-19. Study-wide context: Samples of COVID-19 (acute and convalescent) were obtained from the United States, Italy and Spain. The cDNA or gDNA used as material had been derived from T cells, B-cell-depleted T cells, or PBMCs.

This CDR3 is built from 16 residues. The germline V gene has CDR1 MNHEY and CDR2 SVGAGI. Deletions cut 5 bases from V and 0 bases from J, with 13 bases between. The material sequenced was peripheral blood. The sequence was collected from a human donor with active COVID-19. The donor label of this sample is uncertain. The V call is TRBV6-5, the J call TRBJ1-4; D gene unclear. The CDR3 region is CASSNFAVATNEKLFF. The CDR3 nucleotides read TGTGCCAGCAGTAACTTCGCAGTTGCAACTAATGAAAAACTGTTTTTT.